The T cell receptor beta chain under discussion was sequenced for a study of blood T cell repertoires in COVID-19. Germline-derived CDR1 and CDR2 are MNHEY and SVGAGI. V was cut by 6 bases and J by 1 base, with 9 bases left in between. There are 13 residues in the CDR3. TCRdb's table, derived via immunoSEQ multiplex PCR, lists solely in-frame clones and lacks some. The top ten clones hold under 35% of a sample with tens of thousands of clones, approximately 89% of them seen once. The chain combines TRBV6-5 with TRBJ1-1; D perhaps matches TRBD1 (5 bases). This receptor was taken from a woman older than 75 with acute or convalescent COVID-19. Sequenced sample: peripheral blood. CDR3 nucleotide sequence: TGTGCCAGCAGGAATGACAGGAACACTGAAGCTTTCTTT. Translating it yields CASRNDRNTEAFF.